Below, 27 T cell receptor beta chains from the same sample are listed, as sequenced in a study of regulatory T cells in long-lasting Graves disease (dated by TCRdb to the early 2020s). This specimen's time point label, per the study, means: newly diagnosed GD, antithyroid drugs for less than 3 months. RNA was extracted from PBMCs in TRIzol for both TCR sequencing and RNA sequencing. The receptor library was made with multiplex PCR. These reads were obtained on an Illumina HiSeq 4000. TCR beta libraries were built with iRepertoire HTBI primers and Arm-PCR amplification of CDR3 regions. TCRdb cleaned the public reads at Q25 with fastp, built clones with MiXCR and kept in-frame beta chains. Each CDR3 protein gets just one entry, which takes the most common genes and DNA from the rows behind it. Within this sample are roughly 530,000 distinct CDR3 sequences, with approximately 16% of them counted one time only. The ten largest make up more than 20% of the sample.

Separately, the same data were catalogued under a study of T cells in Graves' hyperthyroidism and ophthalmopathy.

The sample in question was peripheral blood mononuclear cells (PBMCs), obtained at new diagnosis, from a patient treated with antithyroid drugs. The receptors were gathered from a woman aged 40 to 65 with Graves disease. Donor details come from another sample of the same person, matched by shared clones.

This clonotype was recorded at least ten times. This chain uses TRBV15 with TRBJ2-5, with 10 nucleotides matching TRBD2. In germline, CDR1 is LNHNV, CDR2 YYDKDF (reference sequence). Trimming cost V 5 bases and J 5 bases; bases outside gene matches: 14. The CDR3 length is 17 residues. The chain's CDR3 is CATSLPLLAGALETQYF. The CDR3 nucleotides are TGTGCCACCAGCCTTCCCCTTCTAGCGGGGGCTTTGGAGACCCAGTACTTC.

This clonotype came up a few times. The V gene is TRBV11-2, the J gene TRBJ2-7, with 7 bases matching TRBD1. The V segment lost 1 base and the J segment 6 bases; nucleotides outside the gene matches: 9. CDR3 length: 15 amino acids. The V gene's germline CDR1 is SGHAT and CDR2 FQNNGV. The CDR3 loop reads CASSLGSPGGREQYF. CDR3 bases: TGTGCCAGCAGCTTAGGTAGTCCAGGGGGACGCGAGCAGTACTTC.

This clonotype has ten or more counts. This chain uses TRBV12-3 or TRBV12-4 with TRBJ1-2; 9 nucleotides match TRBD1. The CDR3 sequence is 14 residues long. With V trimmed by 8 bases and J by 7 bases, 11 bases remained unmatched. The CDR3 sequence: CASFRWGQGFGYTF. The CDR3 DNA is TGTGCCAGCTTCCGGTGGGGACAGGGCTTTGGCTACACCTTC.

This clonotype was seen at least ten times. This rearrangement joins TRBV29-1 to TRBJ2-5; the D is unclear. This CDR3 is built from 12 residues. Germline assignment: CDR1 SQVTM and CDR2 ANQGSEA. The V end lost 3 bases, the J end lost 0 bases, and 5 bases lay between the germline ends. The CDR3 reads CSVDGYQETQYF. CDR3 coding DNA: TGCAGCGTTGACGGCTACCAAGAGACCCAGTACTTC.

On this clonotype itself: A much larger clone is a single base away; this may be a read error. The chain carries TRBV5-5 and TRBJ2-2, with unresolved D. Per germline, CDR1 SGHKS and CDR2 YYEKEE (reference sequence). CDR3 size: 16 residues. CDR3 bases: TGTGCCAACAGCTTGGCCTTCTACCCAGGTTCCGGGGAGCTGTTTTTT. It yields the protein CANSLAFYPGSGELFF.

This chain uses TRBV28 with TRBJ1-2; possible D gene TRBD1, 5 bases. This CDR3 comprises 16 residues. V lost 6 bases and J 0 bases, leaving 17 bases between the germline ends. Germline V CDR1 and CDR2: MDHEN, SYDVKM. The CDR3 DNA sequence: TGTGCCAGCAGCCGCTCCGGGACCAACGCTAACTATGGCTACACCTTC. Translated: CASSRSGTNANYGYTF.

A few counts support this clonotype. V is TRBV20-1 and J is TRBJ1-3; no reliable D call. Per the germline V gene, CDR1 is DFQATT and CDR2 is SNEGSKA (reference sequence). Trimming cost V 6 bases and J 0 bases, with 24 bases left between them. This CDR3 is built from 18 residues. CDR3 region: CSAVRTPKRVYSGNTIYF. The DNA for the CDR3 is TGCAGTGCCGTAAGGACTCCCAAAAGAGTGTACTCTGGAAACACCATATATTTT.

Ten or more counts support this clonotype. The V call is TRBV5-4, the J call TRBJ1-1; a weak D match, TRBD1 (6 bases). V lost 3 bases to trimming and J lost 5 bases, with 17 bases between them. The CDR3 spans 15 residues. Germline lookup yields CDR1 SGHNT and CDR2 YYREEE (reference sequence). The CDR3: CASSWGGQGDTEAFF. CDR3 nucleotide sequence: TGTGCCAGCAGCTGGGGGGGGCAGGGAGATACTGAAGCTTTCTTT. Supplemented by reference TRBV5-4 and TRBJ1-1, the full variable domain reads ETGVTQSPTHLIKTRGQQVTLRCSSQSGHNTVSWYQQALGQGPQFIFQYYREEENGRGNFPPRFSGLQFPNYSSELNVNALELDDSALYLCASSWGGQGDTEAFFGQGTRLTVV.

A word on this clonotype: This likely traces to a read error, being one base from a far larger clone. This chain links TRBV2 with TRBJ2-7, with 14 bases matching TRBD2. CDR3 size: 18 residues. Germline V CDR1 and CDR2: SNHLY, FYNNEI. J gave up 7 bases and V 4 bases, and 15 bases lay outside the gene matches. CDR3 sequence reads: CASSVQTEGLAGEGEQYF. CDR3 sequence (DNA): TGTGCCAGCAGTGTCCAAACCGAGGGACTAGCGGGGGAGGGTGAGCAGTACTTC.

This clonotype came up many times. The chain links TRBV2 to TRBJ1-3; D uncertain. The V and J ends lost 8 bases and 1 base respectively, with 12 bases between them. CDR3 length equals 14 residues. Germline V gives CDR1 SNHLY, CDR2 FYNNEI. CDR3 residues: CASATTDSGNTIYF. Here the CDR3 DNA reads TGTGCCAGCGCCACCACAGATTCTGGAAACACCATATATTTT.

This clonotype came up a few times. The rearrangement links TRBV6-1 to TRBJ2-2, with 14 bases identical to TRBD2. The V gene's germline CDR1 is MNHNS and CDR2 SASEGT. Unmatched junction bases numbered 7, after V lost 6 bases and J lost 4 bases. This CDR3 has 17 amino acids. The CDR3 spells CASRRLAGGPGTGELFF. The CDR3 coding sequence is TGTGCCAGCAGACGACTAGCGGGGGGGCCGGGCACCGGGGAGCTGTTTTTT.

This clonotype has a count of ten or more. The V gene is TRBV27, the J gene TRBJ2-5; D is ambiguous. The V gene's germline CDR1 is MNHEY and CDR2 SMNVEV (reference sequence). Trimming took off 7 bases at V and 7 bases at J, with 13 bases between the two ends. The CDR3 extends over 12 amino acids. The CDR3 protein is CASKDRLGTQYF. DNA for the CDR3: TGTGCCAGCAAGGACCGCCTGGGGACCCAGTACTTC.

This clonotype appeared many times. The V and J genes are TRBV18 and TRBJ2-5, with a possible D match to TRBD1 (6 bases). The CDR3 length is 14 residues. V lost 3 bases and J lost 1, with 9 bases in between. In germline, CDR1 is KGHSH, CDR2 LQKENI. The CDR3 nucleotides read TGTGCCAGCTCACCCCGGGACATCCAAGAGACCCAGTACTTC. Protein sequence: CASSPRDIQETQYF.

This clonotype was seen at least ten times. The J gene is TRBJ1-1, the V gene TRBV11-2; D is possibly TRBD1 (6 bases). The V and J ends lost 5 bases and 0 bases respectively, with 16 bases between them. This CDR3 spans 16 amino acids. The germline gives CDR1 SGHAT, CDR2 FQNNGV. The CDR3 sequence: CASSLPKGGMNTEAFF. DNA of the CDR3: TGTGCCAGCAGCCTCCCAAAAGGGGGAATGAACACTGAAGCTTTCTTT.

V and J are TRBV3-1 and TRBJ2-3, with TRBD2 matching 8 bases. With V trimmed by 0 bases and J by 4 bases, 6 bases remained unmatched. This CDR3 region has 16 residues. Per germline, CDR1 LGHDT and CDR2 YNNKEL (reference sequence). In DNA, the CDR3 is TGTGCCAGCAGCCAAGATCCGGGGGGGCCTTCAGATACGCAGTATTTT. As protein: CASSQDPGGPSDTQYF.

This clonotype has only a few counts. The genes are TRBV3-1 and TRBJ2-6; D is unresolved. The V gene's germline CDR1 is LGHDT and CDR2 YNNKEL (reference sequence). V lost 8 bases and J lost 1, with 3 bases in between. This CDR3 region has 12 residues. The CDR3, as DNA: TGTGCCAGCCAATCTGGGGCCAACGTCCTGACTTTC. Translating gives CASQSGANVLTF.

This clonotype was observed many times. V is TRBV11-2 and J is TRBJ2-1; the D is unclear. V gave up 2 bases and J gave up 8 bases, with 4 bases separating them. The germline V gene encodes CDR1 SGHAT and CDR2 FQNNGV. There are 11 residues in the CDR3. The CDR3: CASSLYDEQFF. Written as DNA, the CDR3 is TGTGCCAGCAGCTTATATGATGAGCAGTTCTTC. Supplemented by reference TRBV11-2 and TRBJ2-1, the full variable domain reads EAGVAQSPRYKIIEKRQSVAFWCNPISGHATLYWYQQILGQGPKLLIQFQNNGVVDDSQLPKDRFSAERLKGVDSTLKIQPAKLEDSAVYLCASSLYDEQFFGPGTRLTVL.

This clonotype was recorded a few times. The rearrangement links TRBV7-9 to TRBJ2-1; TRBD2 matches at 12 bases. The length of the CDR3 is 16 residues. V lost 5 bases to trimming and J lost 3 bases; unmatched junction nucleotides: 5. In germline, CDR1 is SEHNR, CDR2 FQNEAQ (reference sequence). The DNA of the CDR3 is TGTGCCAGCAGCACCATGACTAGCGGGGGCTACAATGAGCAGTTCTTC. Amino acids: CASSTMTSGGYNEQFF.

Only a few counts were recorded for this clonotype. The CDR3 is CASSSRGKQFF. As DNA, the CDR3 is TGTGCCAGCAGCAGCCGGGGGAAGCAGTTCTTC. This rearrangement joins TRBV4-2 to TRBJ2-1, with a possible D match to TRBD2 (6 bases). This CDR3 is 11 amino acids long. CDR1 and CDR2 (germline): LGHNA, YNFKEQ. Deletions cut 5 bases from V and 11 bases from J, with 10 bases between.

This clonotype has at least ten counts. This chain joins TRBV27 and TRBJ1-1, with D hard to call. CDR3 length: 16 amino acids. Trimming cost V 5 bases and J 3 bases, with 19 bases left between them. Looked up from germline, CDR1 is MNHEY and CDR2 is SMNVEV (reference sequence). This CDR3 reads CASSTKLEGPYTEAFF. In nucleotides, the CDR3 is TGTGCCAGCAGTACGAAATTGGAAGGGCCGTACACTGAAGCTTTCTTT.

This clonotype has a count of ten or more. V usage is TRBV12-3 or TRBV12-4 and J usage is TRBJ1-2; possible D gene TRBD1, 5 bases. The length of the CDR3 is 16 residues. Trimming pared 6 bases from V and 1 base from J, leaving 18 bases between. The DNA of the CDR3 is TGTGCCAGCAGCTCGAGGGGCAGGTCGGGTAACTATGGCTACACCTTC. Translated: CASSSRGRSGNYGYTF.

This clonotype has at least ten counts. The chain carries TRBV11-3 and TRBJ1-2, with TRBD1 matching 9 bases. CDR1 and CDR2 (germline): SGHNT, YENEEA. V trimming: 3 bases; J trimming: 8 bases; junction bases outside the gene matches: 4. This CDR3 region has 13 residues. CDR3 region: CASSFDRGEGYTF. CDR3 coding DNA: TGTGCCAGCAGCTTCGACAGGGGGGAAGGCTACACCTTC.

The rearrangement joins TRBV2 to TRBJ1-1; D is possibly TRBD1 (6 bases). There are 16 residues in the CDR3. V gave up 7 bases and J gave up 9 bases, with 27 bases separating them. Germline CDR1 is SNHLY and CDR2 is FYNNEI. The CDR3, as DNA: TGTGCCAGCAAGTTCCCCCCCGGACAGATGGGCGGTAAAGCTTTCTTT. Protein sequence: CASKFPPGQMGGKAFF.

This clonotype was counted ten times or more. This sequence joins TRBV11-2 and TRBJ1-2; 12 nucleotides agree with TRBD1. V gave up 7 bases and J gave up 6 bases; unmatched junction bases: 6. CDR1 is SGHAT and CDR2 is FQNNGV in the germline V gene. This CDR3 spans 14 amino acids. CDR3: CASTRDRGPDGYTF. The CDR3 nucleotides read TGTGCCAGCACCCGGGACAGGGGGCCAGATGGCTACACCTTC.

To note about this clonotype: This likely reflects a read error, since a far larger clone is one base away. The rearrangement uses TRBV11-2 and TRBJ1-1; D gene uncertain. Germline CDR1 reads SGHAT; CDR2 reads FQNNGV. V shed 1 base and J shed 0 bases, with 9 bases lying between them. The length of the CDR3 is 15 residues. The CDR3 nucleotides read TGTGCCAGCAGCTTAGGCGAGGCCCTGAACACTGAAGCTTTCTTT. Encoded protein: CASSLGEALNTEAFF.

This clonotype came up a few times. The chain couples TRBV5-1 to TRBJ1-1; no reliable D call. Trimming left V 2 bases short and J 8 bases short, with 16 bases between. CDR3 size: 14 residues. The germline CDR1 and CDR2 sequences are SGHRS and YFSETQ. CDR3 sequence: CASSLAGSRDEAFF. In nucleotides, the CDR3 is TGCGCCAGCAGCTTAGCCGGGTCTCGAGACGAAGCTTTCTTT.

This clonotype was observed a handful of times. CDR3 amino acids: CAITEGGRELYGYTF. CDR3 DNA: TGTGCCATCACCGAGGGGGGCAGAGAACTCTATGGCTACACCTTC. The chain carries TRBV10-3 and TRBJ1-2, with D tentatively TRBD1 (6 bases). V lost 7 bases and J 4 bases, leaving 19 bases between the germline ends. CDR3 length equals 15 residues. Germline-derived CDR1 and CDR2 are ENHRY and SYGVKD.